This T cell receptor (beta chain) was recovered during a study of T cells after somatic rescue of genetic block. Trimming removed 5 bases from V and 7 bases from J; junction bases left unmatched: 7. Germline CDR1 MNHEY, CDR2 SVGAGI. The CDR3 totals 14 residues. Method: immunoSEQ multiplex PCR; TCRdb's copy keeps in-frame clones and lacks some. The profile covers some 70,000 clones, with roughly 93% appearing a single time and around 2.8% taken by the ten largest. The chain joins TRBV6-5 to TRBJ2-7, with 11 bases fitting TRBD1. The TCR sequence derives from a man younger than 40. The material sequenced was peripheral blood mononuclear cells (PBMCs). CDR3 bases: TGTGCCAGCAGTACAAGGACAGGGGGCGCGGAGCAGTACTTC. It yields the protein CASSTRTGGAEQYF.